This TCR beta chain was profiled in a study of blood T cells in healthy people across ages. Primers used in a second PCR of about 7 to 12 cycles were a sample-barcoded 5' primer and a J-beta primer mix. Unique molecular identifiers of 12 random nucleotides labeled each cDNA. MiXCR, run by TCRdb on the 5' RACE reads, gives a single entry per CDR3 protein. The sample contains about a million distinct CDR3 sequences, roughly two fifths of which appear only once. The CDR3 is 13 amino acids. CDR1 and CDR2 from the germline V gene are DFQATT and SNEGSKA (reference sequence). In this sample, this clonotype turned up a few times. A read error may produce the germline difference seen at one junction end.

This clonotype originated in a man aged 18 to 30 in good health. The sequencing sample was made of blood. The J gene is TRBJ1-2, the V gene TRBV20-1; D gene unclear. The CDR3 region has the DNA TGCAGTGCTATTGGACGGGAGGATTATGCCTACACCTTC. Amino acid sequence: CSAIGREDYAYTF.